A single T cell receptor beta chain is shown here with its context. These data belong to a study of T cell changes during pregnancy in multiple sclerosis. CDR3 length: 11 amino acids. Germline V gene sequence: CDR1 GTSNPN, CDR2 SVGIG (reference sequence). V was cut by 8 bases and J by 6 bases, with 13 bases left in between. Repertoires were generated with immunoSEQ multiplex PCR, while TCRdb's copy carries only in-frame clones and drops some. Altogether 85,000 to 130,000 clones are present, about 90% being singletons, with the ten largest covering around 1.6%. The TCR originated in a female donor with multiple sclerosis, enrolled in a pregnancy study. The gene calls are TRBV30 and TRBJ1-1; D is perhaps TRBD1 (6 bases). The specimen comprised peripheral blood, sampled before pregnancy. For the CDR3, the DNA is TGTGCCGGCCACAGGGTTTCTGAAGCTTTCTTT. Its translation is CAGHRVSEAFF.